This TCR beta chain stems from a study of OX40 agonist ivuxolimab in advanced cancers. Background on the study: Patients undergoing dose escalation presented with hepatocellular carcinoma, melanoma, renal cell or head and neck cancer. Averaging about 60 years in age, with a range of about 20 to 90, the cohort was about 85% male. Overall study results and limits: The study did not work out the antigen specificity of the expanded peripheral T cells.

Turning to this clone: Its antigen is as yet unknown.

Sequenced by immunoSEQ multiplex PCR; TCRdb stores in-frame clones only, minus some. The data show some 90,000 clones, with approximately 90% seen just once and 0.33% held by the top ten. V dropped 3 bases and J dropped 8 bases, with 13 bases sitting between them. The CDR3 has 13 residues. The germline V gene encodes CDR1 LNHDA and CDR2 SQIVND (reference sequence). This receptor was identified in an adult with an advanced solid tumor such as melanoma, head and neck, liver or kidney cancer. This rearrangement joins TRBV19 to TRBJ1-2, with unresolved D. The specimen comprised CD4+ or CD8+ T cells sorted from blood, sampled in a trial of the OX40 agonist ivuxolimab. CDR3 region: CASSIQASGGYTF. The CDR3, as DNA: TGTGCCAGTAGTATCCAAGCCTCGGGCGGCTACACCTTC.